These 2 T cell receptor beta chains were all obtained from the same sample, sequenced in a study of T-cell reconstitution after alpha-beta-depleted transplantation in children. Researchers prepared the TCRbeta library using unique molecular identifiers, the study reports. TCRdb re-called the PCR reads through MiXCR, storing one row per CDR3 protein. This sample has 90,000 to 100,000 distinct CDR3 sequences, with 20% to 30% found just once. The starting material was PBMCs, obtained before TCRalphabeta/CD19-depleted stem cell transplant. All receptors come from a boy between 2 and 15 years old with acute lymphoblastic leukemia, due to receive a stem cell transplant.

The chain is built from TRBV20-1 and TRBJ2-2, with D possibly matching TRBD2 (6 bases). V lost 5 bases and J 3 bases, leaving 13 bases between the germline ends. Per the germline V gene, CDR1 is DFQATT and CDR2 is SNEGSKA (reference sequence). This CDR3 is built from 14 residues. CDR3 coding DNA: TGCAGTGCTCGCCGGGACTCTCACACCGGGGAGCTGTTTTTT. This gives the protein CSARRDSHTGELFF.

This clonotype occurred a few times. The V and J genes are TRBV10-3 and TRBJ2-5; TRBD2 matches 14 bases. Trimming at V came to 0 bases and at J to 5 bases, leaving 8 bases not matched to a gene. Germline values: CDR1 ENHRY, CDR2 SYGVKD. This CDR3 has 18 amino acids. As DNA, the CDR3 is TGTGCCATCAGTGAGTCCCGACTAGCGGGAGGGCGTATGGAGACCCAGTACTTC. Its translation is CAISESRLAGGRMETQYF.